This T cell receptor (beta chain) was sequenced during a study of blood T cell repertoires in COVID-19 (dated by TCRdb to 2018 to 2021). With respect to the entire study: Samples covering the acute and convalescent phases of COVID-19 were provided by collaborators in the United States, Italy and Spain. The material from the prospective study consisted of cDNA or gDNA derived from T cells, B-cell-depleted T cells, or PBMCs. Subjects who had been exposed to COVID-19, were actively infected with it, or had recovered from it provided the deeply sampled blood TCRbeta repertoires that made up the dataset. The repertoires were made available in a free public database intended to serve as a resource for research on the immune response to SARS-CoV-2. The samples were drawn from two sources: the first 160 participants of the ongoing ImmuneRACE study, and 950 to 1,500 subjects contributed by 6 global collaborators. A de-identified subject ID, COVID-19 status, age in years and sex were almost always included in the sample metadata. Where available, HLA class I and class II types were taken from metadata supplied by the sample provider and were not determined by assay-based typing. On the study overall, not on this receptor specifically: The amount of clinical and demographic metadata varied by source and participant and was provided uncurated.

Whole blood was collected in K2EDTA tubes by collaborating institutions according to the institutions' own protocols. Collaborator samples were shipped for TCRbeta analysis as frozen whole blood, isolated PBMCs, or DNA extracted from either sample type. Comment on this clone: No antigen is known for it. No base-level quality is on record; no much larger clone is a single base apart.

The V end gives up 1 base and the J end 3 bases, leaving 5 bases in the junction not matched to a gene. The CDR3 sequence holds 15 residues, the cysteine and phenylalanine included. The kept DNA is CDR3 alone, 45 bases in frame from the first base. The germline V gene specifies SGHDN as CDR1 and FVKESK as CDR2. TCRbeta CDR3 regions were amplified from genomic DNA using the immunoSEQ Assay, a bias-controlled multiplex PCR. The paper's processing steps were these. The number of nucleated cells in each sample was estimated from the amplification of reference gene primers within the assay. Sequence reads were collapsed and filtered to measure the absolute abundance of every unique TCRbeta CDR3 rearrangement. For each sample, productive Simpson clonality was calculated as the square root of Simpson's diversity index over productive rearrangements. The table comes from immuneACCESS by way of TCRdb, which keeps in-frame sequences with V and J called. Part of the clones is missing from these tables; in studies checked, under half for an unresolved V gene and the rest for unknown reasons. V, J and clone size derive from that table, while D and trimming were established from the DNA sequence. Across this sample there are about 120,000 clones, with approximately 90% seen only once. 19% of the sample rests with the top ten.

The sequencing input was peripheral blood. The source is a human donor with acute or convalescent COVID-19. The donor label of this sample is uncertain. Recombination linked TRBV14 to TRBJ2-7, with 8 central nucleotides matching TRBD1. The DNA sequence reads TGTGCCAGCAGCCAAGTCATTGGACAGGGCTACGAGCAGTACTTC. Its coded protein is CASSQVIGQGYEQYF.